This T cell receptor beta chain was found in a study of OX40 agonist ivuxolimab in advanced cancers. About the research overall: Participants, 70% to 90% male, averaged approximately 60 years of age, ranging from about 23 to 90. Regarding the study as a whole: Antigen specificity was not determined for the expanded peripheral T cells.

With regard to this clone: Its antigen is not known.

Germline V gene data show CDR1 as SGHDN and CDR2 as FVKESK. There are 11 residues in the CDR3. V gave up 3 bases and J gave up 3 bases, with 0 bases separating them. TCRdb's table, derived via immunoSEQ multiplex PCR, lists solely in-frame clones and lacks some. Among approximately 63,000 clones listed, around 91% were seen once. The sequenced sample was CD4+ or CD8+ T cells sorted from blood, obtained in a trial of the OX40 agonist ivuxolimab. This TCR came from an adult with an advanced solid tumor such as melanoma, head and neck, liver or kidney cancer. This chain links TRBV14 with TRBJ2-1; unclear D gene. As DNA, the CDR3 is TGTGCCAGCAGCCACTACAATGAGCAGTTCTTC. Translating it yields CASSHYNEQFF.